One and the same sample provided the 31 T cell receptor beta chains below, sequenced in a study of T cell responses to AZD1222 COVID-19 vaccine. Clones were sequenced by immunoSEQ multiplex PCR, and TCRdb holds only the in-frame ones, with some missing. The repertoire holds approximately 110,000 clones, about 90% seen once, with 4.4% in the top ten. This material consisted of peripheral blood, taken 28 days after the second AZD1222 dose. These receptors all stem from an adult who received the AZD1222 COVID-19 vaccine.

The DNA of the CDR3 is TGTGCCAGCAGCCGGGACAGGAGAAGTGAAAAACTGTTTTTT. It codes for CASSRDRRSEKLFF. This sequence joins TRBV5-6 and TRBJ1-4, with 8 positions matching TRBD1. The CDR3 sequence is 14 residues long. Germline loops: CDR1 SGHDT, CDR2 YYEEEE. The trim removed 4 bases at V and 7 bases at J, leaving 6 bases unmatched. The complete variable domain, with remaining parts taken from reference TRBV5-6 and TRBJ1-4, reads DAGVTQSPTHLIKTRGQQVTLRCSPKSGHDTVSWYQQALGQGPQFIFQYYEEEERQRGNFPDRFSGHQFPNYSSELNVNALLLGDSALYLCASSRDRRSEKLFFGSGTQLSVL.

The chain joins TRBV5-1 to TRBJ2-2; 7 bases are shared with TRBD2. CDR1 SGHRS and CDR2 YFSETQ come from the germline V gene. The CDR3 has 15 amino acids. V was clipped by 5 bases and J by 3 bases; unmatched bases: 7. The CDR3 here is CASRSGGGDTGELFF. The CDR3 DNA follows: TGCGCCAGCAGGTCCGGCGGGGGTGACACCGGGGAGCTGTTTTTT.

This rearrangement joins TRBV19 to TRBJ2-2; 7 positions match TRBD2. The germline gives CDR1 LNHDA, CDR2 SQIVND (reference sequence). The CDR3 consists of 15 residues. V shed 6 bases and J 6 bases; nucleotides not matched to a gene: 10. The CDR3 loop is CASRTGGSRAGELFF. The CDR3, as DNA: TGTGCCAGTAGGACGGGGGGATCTCGCGCCGGGGAGCTGTTTTTT.

The rearrangement links TRBV9 to TRBJ2-7, with 9 bases fitting TRBD2. The CDR3 sequence is 14 residues long. Germline CDR1 is SGDLS and CDR2 is YYNGEE. J gave up 6 bases and V 0 bases, and 4 bases lay outside the gene matches. The CDR3 coding sequence is TGTGCCAGCAGCGTAGGGCGCGGGAGGGGCGAGCAGTACTTC. Amino acid sequence: CASSVGRGRGEQYF.

The chain carries TRBV24-1 and TRBJ2-5; 9 bases match TRBD2. Germline V gene sequence: CDR1 KGHDR, CDR2 SFDVKD. The CDR3 length is 16 residues. After removal of 3 bases from V and 9 bases from J, the junction contained 13 bases not matched to a gene. In nucleotides, the CDR3 is TGTGCCACCAGTGATCCTAGCGGGAAAACACCGTGGGCCCAGTACTTC. Translated, it gives CATSDPSGKTPWAQYF.

This clone was counted between two and nine times. The chain uses TRBV30 and TRBJ1-5, with D unresolved. The CDR3 length is 13 residues. V was pared by 1 base and J by 4 bases, with 8 bases between. Germline values: CDR1 GTSNPN, CDR2 SVGIG (reference sequence). Written as DNA, the CDR3 is TGTGCCTGGAGTGGGGATGGAAATCAGCCCCAGCATTTT. This translates into CAWSGDGNQPQHF.

CDR3 region: CASSHGSGGYTF. The CDR3, as DNA: TGTGCCAGCAGCCATGGTAGTGGCGGCTACACCTTC. The chain joins TRBV3-1 (or the pseudogene TRBV3-2) to TRBJ1-2; D remains unclear. Germline CDR1 LGHDT, CDR2 YNNKEL (reference sequence). CDR3 length: 12 amino acids. V shed 3 bases and J shed 8 bases, with 10 bases lying between them.

V gene TRBV9 combines with J gene TRBJ2-6; no reliable D call. The CDR3 totals 13 residues. The germline V gene encodes CDR1 SGDLS and CDR2 YYNGEE. V dropped 5 bases and J dropped 1 base, with 4 bases sitting between them. The CDR3 coding sequence is TGTGCCAGCAGGTCTTCTGGGGCCAACGTCCTGACTTTC. Residues: CASRSSGANVLTF.

This clone occurred a few times. The chain is built from TRBV27 and TRBJ1-2; 8 positions agree with TRBD1. After removal of 6 bases from V and 6 bases from J, the junction contained 6 bases not matched to a gene. Germline CDR1 and CDR2: MNHEY and SMNVEV (reference sequence). The CDR3 covers 13 residues. This chain's CDR3 is CASSWGTGHGYTF. The CDR3 coding sequence is TGTGCCAGCAGCTGGGGGACAGGACATGGCTACACCTTC.

J is TRBJ1-6 and V is TRBV6-5, with TRBD1 as a possible D gene (5 bases). The CDR3 sequence is 13 residues long. Trimming left V 8 bases short and J 9 bases short, with 14 bases between. Germline V lookup: CDR1 MNHEY, CDR2 SVGAGI. The CDR3 DNA reads as TGTGCCAGCTTCCCCGGGGCGGGTTCACCCCTCCACTTT. Its translation is CASFPGAGSPLHF.

This clone was recorded once. The chain couples TRBV14 to TRBJ2-1; 11 bases map to TRBD2. The V gene end was trimmed by 0 bases and the J gene end by 3 bases; junction bases not matched to a gene: 4. Germline V lookup: CDR1 SGHDN, CDR2 FVKESK. The CDR3 covers 17 residues. CDR3 in amino acids: CASSQEPSGRFYNEQFF. The CDR3, as DNA: TGTGCCAGCAGCCAAGAGCCTAGCGGGAGGTTCTACAATGAGCAGTTCTTC.

The chain carries TRBV6-2 or TRBV6-3 and TRBJ2-4, with TRBD1 matching over 7 bases. Germline V gene lookup returns CDR1 MNHEY and CDR2 SVGEGT. The CDR3 is made up of 18 amino acids. V shed 6 bases, J shed 3 bases, and the junction held 17 bases outside the gene matches. The CDR3 is CASSHHQVTGDGKNIQYF. Written as DNA, the CDR3 is TGTGCCAGCAGCCACCACCAGGTAACAGGGGACGGCAAAAACATTCAGTACTTC.

The chain joins TRBV3-1 (or the pseudogene TRBV3-2) to TRBJ2-1; TRBD2 is a possible D gene (6 bases). This CDR3 region has 14 residues. Germline CDR1 is LGHDT and CDR2 is YNNKEL (reference sequence). The germline V and J ends were trimmed by 6 bases and 6 bases, with 15 bases remaining between them. The CDR3 region is CASSDPGVTNEQFF. The CDR3 DNA sequence: TGTGCCAGCAGTGATCCGGGAGTAACCAATGAGCAGTTCTTC.

This rearrangement joins TRBV15 to TRBJ2-1; 9 positions match TRBD2. V lost 5 bases, J lost 9 bases, and 11 bases stayed unmatched. Germline CDR1 and CDR2: LNHNV and YYDKDF (reference sequence). CDR3 length: 15 residues. The CDR3 loop reads CATSSPASGTFEQFF. The CDR3 region has the DNA TGTGCCACCAGCTCCCCGGCTAGCGGGACATTTGAGCAGTTCTTC. The full variable domain, in which reference TRBV15 and TRBJ2-1 provide the parts outside the CDR3, is DAMVIQNPRYQVTQFGKPVTLSCSQTLNHNVMYWYQQKSSQAPKLLFHYYDKDFNNEADTPDNFQSRRPNTSFCFLDIRSPGLGDTAMYLCATSSPASGTFEQFFGPGTRLTVL.

The chain employs TRBV28 and TRBJ2-7, with D perhaps matching TRBD1 or TRBD2 (5 bases each). With 3 bases removed from V and 0 bases from J, the gap between germline ends came to 18 bases. The germline gives CDR1 MDHEN, CDR2 SYDVKM. The length of the CDR3 is 17 residues. The CDR3, as DNA: TGTGCCAGCAGTTTGGTAGGCCGGGACCGGAGCTCCTACGAGCAGTACTTC. This encodes CASSLVGRDRSSYEQYF.

This clone has only one observation. The V and J genes are TRBV7-2 and TRBJ2-1; 8 positions agree with TRBD2. The germline gives CDR1 SGHTA, CDR2 FQGNSA. CDR3 length equals 15 residues. With 5 bases clipped from V and 8 bases from J, the junction kept 11 bases outside the gene matches. The CDR3 loop reads CASSHSGGPHDEQFF. In DNA form, the CDR3 reads TGTGCCAGCAGCCACTCGGGAGGGCCTCACGATGAGCAGTTCTTC.

The chain uses TRBV29-1 and TRBJ2-5; 7 nucleotides agree with TRBD2. Germline-derived CDR1 and CDR2 are SQVTM and ANQGSEA. V dropped 0 bases and J dropped 1; count of bases not matched to a gene: 14. CDR3 length: 18 residues. The CDR3 is CSVEDRGRGRGPQETQYF. DNA for the CDR3: TGCAGCGTTGAAGATCGCGGCCGGGGGAGGGGCCCCCAAGAGACCCAGTACTTC.

This clone was observed a few times. The rearrangement uses TRBV5-4 and TRBJ2-2; D unclear. Trimming cost V 1 base and J 6 bases, with 13 bases left between them. The CDR3 runs 15 residues. Germline loops: CDR1 SGHNT, CDR2 YYREEE (reference sequence). The CDR3 protein is CASSLLGTMAGELFF. CDR3 in DNA: TGTGCCAGCAGCTTGTTAGGCACTATGGCCGGGGAGCTGTTTTTT.

The V call is TRBV7-2, the J call TRBJ2-3, with 11 bases lining up with TRBD2. The length of the CDR3 is 17 residues. Looked up from germline, CDR1 is SGHTA and CDR2 is FQGNSA. V lost 1 base to trimming and J lost 6 bases; unmatched junction nucleotides: 9. The CDR3 DNA sequence: TGTGCCAGCAGCTTAGACCTAGCGGGGGGACGAAGGGATACGCAGTATTTT. Translated: CASSLDLAGGRRDTQYF. The whole variable domain, remainder taken from reference TRBV7-2 and TRBJ2-3, is GAGVSQSPSNKVTEKGKDVELRCDPISGHTALYWYRQSLGQGLEFLIYFQGNSAPDKSGLPSDRFSAERTGGSVSTLTIQRTQQEDSAVYLCASSLDLAGGRRDTQYFGPGTRLTVL.

The rearrangement links TRBV7-2 to TRBJ2-7, with TRBD2 identical over 9 bases. V lost 2 bases, J lost 3 bases, and 5 bases stayed unmatched. Per the germline V gene, CDR1 is SGHTA and CDR2 is FQGNSA. The CDR3 loop spans 15 amino acids. In DNA, the CDR3 is TGTGCCAGCAGCTTACATCCTAGCGGGAACTACGAGCAGTACTTC. Its protein is CASSLHPSGNYEQYF.

The gene calls are TRBV18 and TRBJ2-3; D remains ambiguous. The ends were cut back, 6 bases at V and 6 bases at J, with 19 bases in the middle. From germline, CDR1 is KGHSH and CDR2 LQKENI. The CDR3 totals 15 residues. The CDR3 spells CASSPNALGKDTQYF. Written as DNA, the CDR3 is TGTGCCAGCTCCCCCAACGCACTGGGTAAGGATACGCAGTATTTT.

V gene TRBV29-1 combines with J gene TRBJ1-2; 11 bases agree with TRBD1. CDR3 size: 14 residues. V trimming: 6 bases; J trimming: 3 bases; junction bases outside the gene matches: 6. Germline V gene lookup returns CDR1 SQVTM and CDR2 ANQGSEA. CDR3 DNA sequence: TGCAGCGTCGCGGACAGGGGGCTCTACTATGGCTACACCTTC. Protein product: CSVADRGLYYGYTF.

CDR3 nucleotide sequence: TGTGCCAGCAGCTTCCCGGGACAGGGGCGGGAGACCCAGTACTTC. It yields the protein CASSFPGQGRETQYF. This chain joins TRBV7-2 and TRBJ2-5; 10 nucleotides match TRBD1. V gave up 3 bases and J gave up 5 bases; unmatched junction bases: 6. Looked up from germline, CDR1 is SGHTA and CDR2 is FQGNSA. There are 15 residues in the CDR3.

This chain connects TRBV30 to TRBJ1-2; possibly TRBD1 for D (5 bases). Trimming removed 6 bases at V and 2 bases at J, with 13 bases between. The germline V gene encodes CDR1 GTSNPN and CDR2 SVGIG (reference sequence). The CDR3 is 13 amino acids. The CDR3 coding sequence is TGTGCCTGTTGGAAGACAGAAAACTATGGCTACACCTTC. Translating gives CACWKTENYGYTF.

The chain joins TRBV4-3 to TRBJ1-2, with D uncertain. Germline values: CDR1 LGHNA, CDR2 YSLEER. CDR3 size: 15 residues. Between the trimmed V and J ends, which lost 0 bases and 2 bases, there was a span of 10 bases. As DNA, the CDR3 is TGCGCCAGCAGCCAAGAAAGATCACCAAACTATGGCTACACCTTC. It codes for CASSQERSPNYGYTF.

The V and J genes are TRBV9 and TRBJ2-1; 15 positions match TRBD2. CDR3 length: 18 amino acids. The germline V gene encodes CDR1 SGDLS and CDR2 YYNGEE. V was clipped by 2 bases and J by 3 bases; unmatched bases: 6. The CDR3 nucleotides are TGTGCCAGCAGCGTGAGAGGACTAGCGGGAGGGGACTACAATGAGCAGTTCTTC. Amino acids: CASSVRGLAGGDYNEQFF.

This clone occurred once. The chain has TRBV9 and TRBJ1-1; possibly TRBD1 for D (6 bases). This CDR3 region has 16 residues. Germline CDR1 and CDR2: SGDLS and YYNGEE. V was cut by 0 bases and J by 5 bases, with 17 bases left in between. The CDR3 loop reads CASSVEPTGVGTEAFF. In DNA form, the CDR3 reads TGTGCCAGCAGCGTAGAGCCGACAGGAGTGGGGACTGAAGCTTTCTTT.

This chain joins TRBV5-1 and TRBJ1-1, with D possibly being TRBD1 (5 bases). V was cut by 5 bases and J by 4 bases, with 12 bases left in between. Germline CDR1 is SGHRS and CDR2 is YFSETQ. This CDR3 comprises 13 residues. The CDR3 DNA reads TGCGCCAGCAGGAAAACAGGAGGCACTGAAGCTTTCTTT. Protein sequence: CASRKTGGTEAFF.

The CDR3 protein is CASSWTSGGLSSYEQYF. The CDR3 DNA is TGTGCCAGCAGCTGGACTAGCGGGGGCCTTAGCTCCTACGAGCAGTACTTC. The chain uses TRBV7-2 and TRBJ2-7; 13 nucleotides align to TRBD2. Germline CDR1 SGHTA, CDR2 FQGNSA. The CDR3 has 17 amino acids. V gave up 4 bases and J gave up 0 bases; unmatched junction bases: 6.

The V call is TRBV4-1, the J call TRBJ1-2; 8 bases align to TRBD1. CDR1 is MGHRA, CDR2 YSYEKL, per germline. This CDR3 is 14 amino acids long. V shed 1 base, J shed 4 bases, and the junction held 2 bases outside the gene matches. The CDR3 reads CASSQGQGAYGYTF. The CDR3 DNA is TGCGCCAGCAGCCAAGGGCAGGGGGCCTATGGCTACACCTTC.

This chain links TRBV29-1 with TRBJ1-1; D unclear. V lost 3 bases and J 0 bases, leaving 5 bases between the germline ends. Germline CDR1 and CDR2: SQVTM and ANQGSEA. This CDR3 has 12 residues. This CDR3 is CSVDLLNTEAFF. The CDR3 DNA reads TGCAGCGTTGACCTCTTGAACACTGAAGCTTTCTTT.